Below are 10 T cell receptor beta chains sequenced from a single sample in a study of blood T cells in healthy people across ages. Next came a second PCR, run for about 6 to 12 cycles, which used a sample-barcoded 5' primer along with a J-beta primer mix. MiXCR was run by TCRdb on the 5' RACE reads, yielding one entry per CDR3 protein. The sample lists around 870,000 distinct CDR3 sequences; more than 25% were seen once. The sequenced sample was blood. These receptors originate from a woman of 80 years or more in good health.

Comments on this clonotype: A read error is possible here, since a much larger clone lies one base away. The V gene is TRBV20-1, the J gene TRBJ2-3, with 8 bases that match TRBD2. Germline V gene sequence: CDR1 DFQATT, CDR2 SNEGSKA (reference sequence). CDR3 length: 16 amino acids. V gave up 3 bases and J gave up 0 bases; unmatched junction bases: 8. Here the CDR3 DNA reads TGCAGTGCTAGTATGGCCGGGGGGGCTAGCACAGATACGCAGTATTTT. Its protein product is CSASMAGGASTDTQYF.

This chain uses TRBV20-1 with TRBJ2-3; maybe TRBD2 (5 bases). Germline loops: CDR1 DFQATT, CDR2 SNEGSKA (reference sequence). V lost 6 bases and J lost 4, with 17 bases in between. The CDR3 sequence is 14 residues long. The CDR3 DNA sequence: TGCAGTGCACCGGGGTCCGGGCAGGCAGATACGCAGTATTTT. This sequence encodes CSAPGSGQADTQYF.

In the case of this clonotype: This clone may be a read error of a much larger clone one base away. The chain carries TRBV29-1 and TRBJ2-7; 9 nucleotides align to TRBD1. The CDR3 totals 14 residues. Trimming cost V 4 bases and J 6 bases; bases outside gene matches: 10. The germline V gene has CDR1 SQVTM and CDR2 ANQGSEA. DNA of the CDR3: TGCAGCGTTGGGGCCGGGACAGGGAGGGTCGAGCAGTACTTC. Translation: CSVGAGTGRVEQYF.

This chain joins TRBV4-3 and TRBJ1-3; D gene uncertain. There are 13 residues in the CDR3. Germline CDR1 reads LGHNA; CDR2 reads YSLEER. The V end lost 1 base, the J end lost 3 bases, and 4 bases lay between the germline ends. The DNA of the CDR3 is TGCGCCAGCAGCCAAGGACGTGGAAACACCATATATTTT. As protein: CASSQGRGNTIYF.

This clonotype came up many times. The V call is TRBV3-1, the J call TRBJ2-1; D perhaps matches TRBD2 (5 bases). There are 16 residues in the CDR3. Deletions cut 3 bases from V and 4 bases from J, with 16 bases between. Germline V CDR1 and CDR2: LGHDT, YNNKEL (reference sequence). CDR3 sequence (DNA): TGTGCCAGCAGCCAGGCGACAAACGAGGGTTACAATGAGCAGTTCTTC. As protein: CASSQATNEGYNEQFF.

The chain is built from TRBV20-1 and TRBJ1-1; D gene uncertain. Germline V gene sequence: CDR1 DFQATT, CDR2 SNEGSKA (reference sequence). V lost 0 bases and J lost 3, with 11 bases in between. CDR3 size: 14 residues. The CDR3 DNA follows: TGCAGTGCTAGAGAGGGATATACGCACACTGAAGCTTTCTTT. This gives the protein CSAREGYTHTEAFF.

CDR3 nucleotide sequence: TGTGCCAGCAGTCCGGGACAGGGCCTTTGGGGCTCTGGAAACACCATATATTTT. Protein product: CASSPGQGLWGSGNTIYF. The gene calls are TRBV25-1 and TRBJ1-3; 9 positions match TRBD1. The V segment lost 5 bases and the J segment 0 bases; nucleotides outside the gene matches: 11. This CDR3 is built from 18 residues. Germline V gene lookup returns CDR1 MGHDK and CDR2 SYGVNS.

This clonotype was seen many times. The chain joins TRBV20-1 to TRBJ1-2; D might be TRBD1 (5 bases). The CDR3 consists of 12 residues. Germline V CDR1 and CDR2: DFQATT, SNEGSKA (reference sequence). Trimming pared 6 bases from V and 5 bases from J, leaving 13 bases between. The CDR3 coding sequence is TGCAGTGCCCGGGACGTACCTTATGGCTACACCTTC. Its translation is CSARDVPYGYTF.

The rearrangement links TRBV6-5 to TRBJ2-7; D gene ambiguous. CDR3 length: 16 residues. The V gene's germline CDR1 is MNHEY and CDR2 SVGAGI. Trimming removed 0 bases from V and 0 bases from J, with 12 bases in between. The CDR3 spells CASSYSSALSSYEQYF. In DNA form, the CDR3 reads TGTGCCAGCAGTTACTCGAGTGCACTTAGCTCCTACGAGCAGTACTTC.

This clonotype was detected many times. V usage is TRBV9 and J usage is TRBJ2-6, with D perhaps assigned TRBD1 or TRBD2 (6 bases each). Germline CDR1 SGDLS, CDR2 YYNGEE. Trimming took off 4 bases at V and 2 bases at J, with 16 bases between the two ends. This CDR3 has 17 amino acids. The CDR3 sequence: CASSRPEGGAGANVLTF. The CDR3 nucleotides read TGTGCCAGCAGCCGACCTGAGGGGGGCGCTGGGGCCAACGTCCTGACTTTC.